The present entry profiles one T cell receptor beta chain with its context. Its antigen remains unidentified. The ends were cut back, 1 base at V and 2 bases at J, with 10 bases in the middle. CDR1 is SGHTA, CDR2 FQGTGA, per germline. This CDR3 has 15 amino acids. This sample is part of a study of neurological immune-mediated disorders. Findings and caveats of the study: Across subjects, no CDR3 amino acid sequence appeared in expanded clones of more than one subject, a finding that suggested private repertoires in all groups. Multiple sclerosis patients had less TCR clonal expansion than even healthy controls, unlike HTLV-1-associated myelopathy.

Time point denoted: longitudinal time-point 3. The unsorted libraries originated from 2 million PBMCs that had been stored at -80 C. Synthesis of cDNA was accomplished via 5'RACE employing 10-nucleotide random UMIs. TCRdb fed the 5' RACE reads into MiXCR, producing one record per CDR3 protein. The table shows around 97,000 distinct CDR3 sequences, with 10% to 13% occurring only once. This clonotype was obtained from a female donor with HTLV-1-associated myelopathy (HAM/TSP). The chain employs TRBV7-3 and TRBJ2-3, with a tentative D call TRBD2 (6 bases). Source material: PBMCs. CDR3 loop: CASSLMGGNTDTQYF. CDR3 sequence (DNA): TGTGCCAGCAGCTTAATGGGCGGGAACACAGATACGCAGTATTTT.